The present T cell receptor (beta chain) was sequenced within a study of cytomegalovirus exposure and HLA in healthy donors (dated by TCRdb to about 2017). Broadly, across the study: In an earlier analysis of approximately 640 of the donors, 276 Gb of sequence data and 90 million to 120 million unique TCR beta sequences from 180 million or so T cells were reported. An earlier analysis of approximately 580 of the donors used high-throughput TCR beta sequencing to judge whether each TCR beta V gene segment behaved as functional or pseudogenic. The T cell repertoires of around 730 subjects were profiled by immunosequencing and related to cytomegalovirus serostatus. Among a few hundred genotyped donors of the cohort, an average of about 240,000 unique TCR beta nucleotide sequences were sequenced per donor, around a sixth of them non-productive. Typing coverage differed by locus: A, B, C, DRB1 and DQB1 were typed in roughly 629-630 donors, DQA1 in 500 to 550, DPA1 in some 600, and DPB1 in around 490. Genome-wide SNP genotypes for about 55% of the 666 donors were used in a later genetic analysis, which treated that subset as a discovery cohort. A later analysis re-analyzed previously published TCR beta repertoires from about 600 donors and added high-resolution HLA genotyping to study TCR occurrence patterns. Of the 350 to 400 genotyped donors, about 80% fell in the genetic ancestry cluster associated with self-reported Caucasian donors. Several DR-DQ haplotypes were handled as single units for association and clustering because linkage in the cohort was strong. Donor age, sex, ethnicity and CMV serostatus were compiled alongside the repertoire data. The study was designed to test whether signatures of past pathogen exposure could be identified by cataloging public T cell receptors. In addition to the first cohort of 666 subjects, a separate validation cohort of some 120 different subjects was used. All discovery cohort repertoires had been generated using a single sequencing platform. An early release that covered about 640 HLA-typed donors contained approximately 300 gigabases of sequencing data and tens of millions of unique TCR sequences. In the later analysis, no new phenotypic data were used to find candidate immune exposures; instead, reliance was placed on TCR beta sequences and their occurrence across donors. The study combined high-throughput TCR immunosequencing, statistical association of individual TCRs with disease status, and machine learning to predict cytomegalovirus infection status. Class I and class II HLA loci were covered by the typing at four-digit resolution. Overall results and qualifications from the work: In this cohort, only TCR beta chains were sequenced, and detectable features were limited by the absence of alpha or paired-chain data. Linkage disequilibrium might explain the correlated functional status among segregating V segments, but an unknown experimental factor could not be ruled out. In a later analysis, the rate of TCR association differed among HLA loci, with DRB1 alleles having the most associated TCRs and HLA-C alleles having the fewest. Because HLA typing was missing for some donors at each locus, association tests included only the typed subset. A few of the identified cytomegalovirus-associated TCR beta chains were confirmed in vitro to be specific for cytomegalovirus antigens. According to a later analysis, most CMV-associated TCR beta chains appeared to be HLA-restricted, and the HLA associations seemed to be driven largely by CMV exposure. A later analysis found that HLA-associated TCR beta chains were more clonally expanded and had lower generation probabilities than equally common non-associated chains. V-gene and J-gene trimming of TCR beta chains was associated with a missense DCLRE1C variant in a later genetic analysis, and the association was replicated in an independent cohort. The classifier was reported to diagnose cytomegalovirus status with high specificity and sensitivity in both the original and validation cohorts. A cluster of highly shared sequence variants was judged likely to be a technical artifact of the sequencing pipeline. The study gave a list of some 150 TCR beta chains associated with cytomegalovirus. According to a later genetic analysis, donors in an Asian-associated ancestry cluster had fewer N-insertions in productive TCRs than the roughly 670-donor mean. Presence/absence analyses assumed roughly uniform sequencing depth across donors, an assumption that may not hold. A further reported finding was that TCR beta sequences accurately predicted the HLA-A and HLA-B alleles for most subjects in the first cohort. The authors suggested that the approach could potentially be extended to other disease states and immunological phenotypes. In a later analysis, 15,000 to 20,000 TCR beta sequences were associated with specific HLA alleles at a false discovery rate of 0.05. Some IMGT-functional V segments, including TRBV6-2 and TRBV6-3, could not be distinguished by the 87-base-pair reads and were therefore excluded. CMV serostatus was the only immune exposure information available for the cohort. Seventeen rarely observed V segments, including chromosome 9 orphons, were excluded from the earlier analysis of some 590 of the donors because counts were too low. In an earlier analysis of fewer than 700 of the donors, most TCR beta V segments appeared in productive rearrangements about 90% or about 30% of the time, broadly matching IMGT annotations. In a later analysis, several top co-occurrence clusters were reported to appear linked to parvovirus B19, influenza, CMV and Epstein-Barr virus. Strong co-occurrence of HLA alleles, especially DR and DQ, made assigning TCR associations to individual alleles difficult. Across donors, most TCR sequences were observed very rarely, whereas some public TCRs were present in many individuals.

To note about this clone: No cognate antigen has been identified for it. No base quality values were provided; no much bigger clone lies one nucleotide off.

V loses 1 base of germline sequence and J loses 2 bases, and the interval between the two ends is 9 bases. Looking up the germline V gene (reference sequence) yields CDR1 LNHNV and CDR2 YYDKDF. CDR3 length: 15 amino acids, cysteine to phenylalanine. The entry retains the CDR3 DNA only, 45 bases that are in frame from base 1. Library creation used the immunoSEQ multiplex PCR assay. A mixture of 60 forward primers for TCR Vbeta segments and 13 reverse primers for TCR Jbeta segments was used in the multiplex PCR. A multiplex PCR assay on genomic DNA amplified the CDR3 region of rearranged TCR beta genes. Amplified TCR beta libraries were sequenced as 87-base-pair reads on the Illumina HiSeq System. The paper's data handling went like this. A later analysis counted about 80 million unique TCR beta chains across the 550 to 800 repertoires, and around 9.9 million of these chains were shared by at least two donors. Raw reads were error-corrected and collapsed into unique sequences by a nearest-neighbor algorithm in which closely related sequences were merged to remove PCR and sequencing errors. V, D and J gene segments were assigned by aligning CDR3 sequences to IMGT reference sequences. For a sequence to be retained, at least a six-nucleotide match to both a V gene segment and a J gene segment was required. Rearrangements were classified as productive when the CDR3 lacked stop codons and remained in frame with V and J, and all other rearrangements were classified as non-productive. CDR3 was defined according to IMGT convention as the region running from the second conserved V-encoded cysteine to the conserved J-encoded phenylalanine. Sequences without an unambiguous match to a single V gene segment were excluded from the earlier analysis of 450 to 650 of the donors. In an earlier analysis of a few hundred of the donors, V segments were called functional above 56.7% productive rearrangements and were called segregating when the between-donor standard deviation exceeded 5%. To diagnose cytomegalovirus status from the catalog of TCR beta chain sequences, a statistical classification framework was built. A later analysis assigned V and J genes by comparing TCR nucleotide sequences with IMGT/GENE-DB human TR gene sequences. In a later analysis, CDR3 sequences and most-parsimonious VDJ recombination scenarios were assigned using the TCRdist pipeline. In a later analysis, every TCR beta chain was defined by the combination of its CDR3 amino acid sequence and its V-gene family, and reads without a unique V-gene family were dropped. A later analysis removed 592 highly shared, low-generation-probability nucleotide sequences to deal with suspected cross-contamination and a sequencing artifact. A later analysis calculated a clonal expansion index for each public chain from normalized within-repertoire ranks of inferred template counts. A later analysis computed generation probabilities with a VDJ recombination model fitted to out-of-frame rearrangements, and checked the results against IGoR. Hypergeometric tests were used in a later analysis to score TCR-TCR, TCR-HLA and TCR-CMV co-occurrence, with a repertoire-size bias correction applied to the TCR pairs. To estimate false discovery rates, a later analysis permuted the HLA or CMV assignments 20 times. In a later analysis, co-occurring TCRs were grouped using DBSCAN, and TCRdist sequence similarity was added for clustering within HLA-allele-positive subsets. For co-occurrence clustering, repertoires with fewer than 30,000 or more than 120,000 public chains were excluded, along with a handful of repertoires with anomalous nucleotide sharing. The clones in this table, taken by TCRdb from immuneACCESS, are in-frame only. Not every clone is retained; where verified, under half of the shortfall comes from an unresolved V gene, and the cause of the rest is unknown. D and trimming were read from the DNA, whereas the V and J calls and clone size are those reported in that table. For this sample there are about 90,000 clones; 80% to 90% appear just once. The ten top clones hold about 2.5% of the sample.

The cohort was made up of hundreds of healthy bone marrow donors. At the time of sampling, every cohort member was nominally healthy, though immune exposures that went unrecorded were likely present. The donor tested CMV seronegative and was one of the 352 seronegative cohort members. Every donor gave a peripheral blood sample, and the peripheral blood mononuclear cells from that sample were used for TCR beta sequencing. The Qiagen DNeasy Blood Extraction Kit was used to extract genomic DNA from the blood cell samples. The chain is made from TRBV15 and TRBJ1-5; the best D guess is TRBD1, with 5 bases matching. This clonotype was obtained from a man between 18 and 29 years old in good health and CMV-seronegative. Specimen: PBMCs. The nucleotide sequence reads TGTGCCACCAGCAGAGGGGGCGGACGCAATCAGCCCCAGCATTTT. This gives the protein CATSRGGGRNQPQHF.